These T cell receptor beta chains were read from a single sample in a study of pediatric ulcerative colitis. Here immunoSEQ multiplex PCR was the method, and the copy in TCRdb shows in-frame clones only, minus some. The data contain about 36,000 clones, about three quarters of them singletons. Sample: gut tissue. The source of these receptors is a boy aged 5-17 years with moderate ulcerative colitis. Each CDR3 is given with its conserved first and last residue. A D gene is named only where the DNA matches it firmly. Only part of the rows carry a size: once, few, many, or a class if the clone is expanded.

CDR3 protein: CASSISSNSPLHF
CDR3 DNA: TGTGCCAGCAGTATATCATCGAATTCACCCCTCCACTTT
D gene: NA
V gene: TRBV6-4
J gene: TRBJ1-6
clone size: NA

CDR3 protein: CASRTWGDNEKLFF
CDR3 DNA: TGTGCCAGCAGGACTTGGGGGGATAATGAAAAACTGTTTTTT
D gene: NA
V gene: TRBV6-5
J gene: TRBJ1-4
clone size: NA

CDR3 protein: CASSLVQGLGTQYF
CDR3 DNA: TGTGCCAGCAGCTTAGTGCAGGGTTTGGGGACCCAGTACTTC
D gene: NA
V gene: TRBV7-6
J gene: TRBJ2-5
clone size: NA

CDR3 protein: CASTKREGDEKLFF
CDR3 DNA: TGTGCCAGCACTAAAAGGGAGGGGGATGAAAAACTGTTTTTT
D gene: NA
V gene: TRBV6-1
J gene: TRBJ1-4
clone size: NA

CDR3 protein: CASSLVGSPGTGELFF
CDR3 DNA: TGTGCCAGCAGCTTAGTAGGCTCTCCAGGAACCGGGGAGCTGTTTTTT
D gene: NA
V gene: TRBV11-3
J gene: TRBJ2-2
clone size: NA

CDR3 protein: CASSDSGTSGVEQYF
CDR3 DNA: TGTGCCAGCAGCGACTCCGGGACTAGCGGGGTCGAGCAGTACTTC
D gene: TRBD2
V gene: TRBV9
J gene: TRBJ2-7
clone size: few

CDR3 protein: CASSFWSGEQYF
CDR3 DNA: TGTGCCAGCAGTTTTTGGTCAGGCGAGCAGTACTTC
D gene: NA
V gene: TRBV28
J gene: TRBJ2-7
clone size: NA

CDR3 protein: CASSPLGLAGDVTQYF
CDR3 DNA: TGTGCCAGCTCACCGCTGGGTCTAGCGGGAGATGTGACCCAGTACTTC
D gene: TRBD2
V gene: TRBV18
J gene: TRBJ2-5
clone size: NA

CDR3 protein: CASSLNVLLQPTNTEAFF
CDR3 DNA: TGTGCCAGCAGCTTAAATGTTTTGTTACAGCCGACGAACACTGAAGCTTTCTTT
D gene: NA
V gene: TRBV11-2
J gene: TRBJ1-1
clone size: NA

CDR3 protein: CASSEKDRGQPQHF
CDR3 DNA: TGTGCCAGCAGTGAAAAAGACAGGGGTCAGCCCCAGCATTTT
D gene: TRBD1
V gene: TRBV6-1
J gene: TRBJ1-5
clone size: NA

CDR3 protein: CASSLGLLLSDEQFF
CDR3 DNA: TGTGCCAGTAGTTTGGGACTCCTCCTCAGCGATGAGCAGTTCTTC
D gene: NA
V gene: TRBV19
J gene: TRBJ2-1
clone size: NA

CDR3 protein: CATQPGIMNTEAFF
CDR3 DNA: TGCGCCACCCAGCCAGGTATTATGAACACTGAAGCTTTCTTT
D gene: NA
V gene: TRBV4-1
J gene: TRBJ1-1
clone size: NA

CDR3 protein: CASSPREAGAGHAGELFF
CDR3 DNA: TGTGCCAGCAGCCCCCGGGAAGCGGGAGCGGGACACGCCGGGGAGCTGTTTTTT
D gene: NA
V gene: TRBV21-1
J gene: TRBJ2-2
clone size: NA

CDR3 protein: CASSEIGAAEAHPDEQFF
CDR3 DNA: TGCGCCAGCAGTGAAATTGGGGCGGCGGAGGCGCACCCCGATGAGCAGTTCTTC
D gene: NA
V gene: TRBV10-1
J gene: TRBJ2-1
clone size: NA

CDR3 protein: CASRLSYTGELFF
CDR3 DNA: TGTGCCAGCAGGTTAAGCTACACCGGGGAGCTGTTTTTT
D gene: NA
V gene: TRBV7-3
J gene: TRBJ2-2
clone size: few

CDR3 protein: CASSLEGNTGELFF
CDR3 DNA: TGCGCCAGCAGCTTGGAGGGGAACACCGGGGAGCTGTTTTTT
D gene: NA
V gene: TRBV5-1
J gene: TRBJ2-2
clone size: few

CDR3 protein: CASSPGTSGTGELFF
CDR3 DNA: TGTGCCAGCTCTCCCGGGACTAGCGGGACCGGGGAGCTGTTTTTT
D gene: TRBD2
V gene: TRBV18
J gene: TRBJ2-2
clone size: once

CDR3 protein: CASSSPSGGGYNEQFF
CDR3 DNA: TGTGCCAGCAGTTCCCCCAGCGGGGGGGGATACAATGAGCAGTTCTTC
D gene: TRBD2
V gene: TRBV27
J gene: TRBJ2-1
clone size: few

CDR3 protein: CASSGASSGANVLTF
CDR3 DNA: TGTGCCAGCAGTGGAGCGAGCTCTGGGGCCAACGTCCTGACTTTC
D gene: NA
V gene: TRBV5-8
J gene: TRBJ2-6
clone size: few

CDR3 protein: CASSLVGTVRYGYTF
CDR3 DNA: TGTGCCAGCAGCTTAGTGGGGACAGTACGCTATGGCTACACCTTC
D gene: TRBD1
V gene: TRBV7-2
J gene: TRBJ1-2
clone size: medium-sized

CDR3 protein: CASSPRTGIDEQFF
CDR3 DNA: TGCGCCAGCAGCCCGAGGACTGGTATCGATGAGCAGTTCTTC
D gene: NA
V gene: TRBV5-1
J gene: TRBJ2-1
clone size: NA

CDR3 protein: CAWNLSPYEQYF
CDR3 DNA: TGTGCCTGGAATCTATCCCCCTACGAGCAGTACTTC
D gene: NA
V gene: TRBV30
J gene: TRBJ2-7
clone size: NA

CDR3 protein: CASSPLQEFSYEQYF
CDR3 DNA: TGTGCCAGCTCACCACTCCAGGAATTCTCCTACGAGCAGTACTTC
D gene: NA
V gene: TRBV18
J gene: TRBJ2-7
clone size: NA

CDR3 protein: CASSYGGGISNNEQFF
CDR3 DNA: TGTGCCAGCAGTTACGGGGGCGGGATCTCCAACAATGAGCAGTTCTTC
D gene: NA
V gene: TRBV6-5
J gene: TRBJ2-1
clone size: NA

CDR3 protein: CASSKTGTDTQYF
CDR3 DNA: TGTGCTAGCAGCAAGACGGGCACAGATACGCAGTATTTT
D gene: NA
V gene: TRBV7-7
J gene: TRBJ2-3
clone size: NA

CDR3 protein: CASSFGRSGTGIMFNEQFF
CDR3 DNA: TGTGCCAGCAGTTTTGGTCGGTCGGGGACAGGGATAATGTTTAATGAGCAGTTCTTC
D gene: TRBD1
V gene: TRBV27
J gene: TRBJ2-1
clone size: NA

CDR3 protein: CASSFPTGAEGTEAFF
CDR3 DNA: TGTGCCAGCAGCTTTCCGACAGGGGCGGAGGGAACTGAAGCTTTCTTT
D gene: TRBD1
V gene: TRBV7-9
J gene: TRBJ1-1
clone size: few

CDR3 protein: CASSYSWGDEQFF
CDR3 DNA: TGTGCCAGCAGTTACTCCTGGGGGGATGAGCAGTTCTTC
D gene: NA
V gene: TRBV6-6
J gene: TRBJ2-1
clone size: NA

CDR3 protein: CASSPSMRLTEAFF
CDR3 DNA: TGTGCCAGCAGCCCCTCCATGAGGCTCACTGAAGCTTTCTTT
D gene: NA
V gene: TRBV14
J gene: TRBJ1-1
clone size: NA

CDR3 protein: CASSPGTATNEKLFF
CDR3 DNA: TGTGCCAGCAGCCCCGGGACAGCAACTAATGAAAAACTGTTTTTT
D gene: TRBD1
V gene: TRBV14
J gene: TRBJ1-4
clone size: NA

CDR3 protein: CASSAPISGGAFYNEQFF
CDR3 DNA: TGTGCCAGCAGCGCGCCGATTAGCGGGGGGGCGTTTTACAATGAGCAGTTCTTC
D gene: TRBD2
V gene: TRBV9
J gene: TRBJ2-1
clone size: NA

CDR3 protein: CASSLIGQGADRTQYF
CDR3 DNA: TGTGCCAGCAGCTTGATTGGACAGGGGGCTGACCGGACCCAGTACTTC
D gene: TRBD1
V gene: TRBV5-4
J gene: TRBJ2-5
clone size: NA

CDR3 protein: CASSLTRTGPYNYGYTF
CDR3 DNA: TGTGCCAGCTCACTAACCCGGACAGGGCCGTATAACTATGGCTACACCTTC
D gene: TRBD1
V gene: TRBV18
J gene: TRBJ1-2
clone size: NA

CDR3 protein: CSGGLAGVLYEQYF
CDR3 DNA: TGCAGCGGGGGACTTGCGGGAGTTCTCTACGAGCAGTACTTC
D gene: TRBD2
V gene: TRBV29-1
J gene: TRBJ2-7
clone size: NA

CDR3 protein: CAWSWQDPYEQYF
CDR3 DNA: TGTGCCTGGAGCTGGCAGGACCCCTACGAGCAGTACTTC
D gene: NA
V gene: TRBV30
J gene: TRBJ2-7
clone size: NA

CDR3 protein: CAWSVGVGNTEAFF
CDR3 DNA: TGTGCCTGGAGTGTAGGGGTGGGGAACACTGAAGCTTTCTTT
D gene: NA
V gene: TRBV30
J gene: TRBJ1-1
clone size: NA

CDR3 protein: CASSLGYPPYTF
CDR3 DNA: TGTGCCAGCAGCTTAGGGTACCCTCCCTACACCTTC
D gene: NA
V gene: TRBV7-9
J gene: TRBJ1-2
clone size: NA

CDR3 protein: CAISESVSGGHEQYF
CDR3 DNA: TGTGCCATCAGTGAGTCGGTGAGCGGGGGGCACGAGCAGTACTTC
D gene: TRBD2
V gene: TRBV10-3
J gene: TRBJ2-7
clone size: NA

CDR3 protein: CATHRRGRNSPLHF
CDR3 DNA: TGTGCCACCCACCGTCGGGGTAGGAATTCACCCCTCCACTTT
D gene: NA
V gene: TRBV19
J gene: TRBJ1-6
clone size: NA

CDR3 protein: CASSPPAGTSYEQYF
CDR3 DNA: TGTGCCAGCTCACCACCGGCGGGTACCTCCTACGAGCAGTACTTC
D gene: NA
V gene: TRBV18
J gene: TRBJ2-7
clone size: few

CDR3 protein: CASSRDRSPLDEQFF
CDR3 DNA: TGTGCCAGCTCACGGGACAGGTCGCCCTTGGATGAGCAGTTCTTC
D gene: TRBD1
V gene: TRBV18
J gene: TRBJ2-1
clone size: NA

CDR3 protein: CASSLESGYNEQFF
CDR3 DNA: TGTGCCAGCAGCTTAGAATCTGGCTACAATGAGCAGTTCTTC
D gene: NA
V gene: TRBV7-2
J gene: TRBJ2-1
clone size: NA

CDR3 protein: CASRREETQYF
CDR3 DNA: TGTGCCAGCCGAAGGGAAGAGACCCAGTACTTC
D gene: NA
V gene: TRBV6-6
J gene: TRBJ2-5
clone size: NA

CDR3 protein: CASSPIVGEFQPQHF
CDR3 DNA: TGTGCCAGCAGCCCTATCGTCGGGGAATTCCAGCCCCAGCATTTT
D gene: NA
V gene: TRBV28
J gene: TRBJ1-5
clone size: NA

CDR3 protein: CASSLVGTSLVETQYF
CDR3 DNA: TGTGCCAGCAGCTTAGTCGGGACCTCTCTGGTGGAGACCCAGTACTTC
D gene: NA
V gene: TRBV7-2
J gene: TRBJ2-5
clone size: NA

CDR3 protein: CASNRPGTGSNEQFF
CDR3 DNA: TGTGCCAGCAACAGACCCGGGACTGGATCCAATGAGCAGTTCTTC
D gene: NA
V gene: TRBV2
J gene: TRBJ2-1
clone size: NA

CDR3 protein: CASSFLLSSTDTQYF
CDR3 DNA: TGTGCCAGCAGCTTCTTACTTTCTAGCACAGATACGCAGTATTTT
D gene: NA
V gene: TRBV7-9
J gene: TRBJ2-3
clone size: NA

CDR3 protein: CASSLAGPSYEQYF
CDR3 DNA: TGTGCCAGCAGCTTAGCAGGGCCGTCCTACGAGCAGTACTTC
D gene: NA
V gene: TRBV7-6
J gene: TRBJ2-7
clone size: few

CDR3 protein: CASSEAYRQNTGELFF
CDR3 DNA: TGTGCCAGCAGTGAAGCGTACAGGCAGAACACCGGGGAGCTGTTTTTT
D gene: NA
V gene: TRBV6-1
J gene: TRBJ2-2
clone size: few

CDR3 protein: CASSILPGFNSPLHF
CDR3 DNA: TGTGCCAGCAGCATCCTCCCTGGATTTAATTCACCCCTCCACTTT
D gene: NA
V gene: TRBV11-2
J gene: TRBJ1-6
clone size: medium-sized